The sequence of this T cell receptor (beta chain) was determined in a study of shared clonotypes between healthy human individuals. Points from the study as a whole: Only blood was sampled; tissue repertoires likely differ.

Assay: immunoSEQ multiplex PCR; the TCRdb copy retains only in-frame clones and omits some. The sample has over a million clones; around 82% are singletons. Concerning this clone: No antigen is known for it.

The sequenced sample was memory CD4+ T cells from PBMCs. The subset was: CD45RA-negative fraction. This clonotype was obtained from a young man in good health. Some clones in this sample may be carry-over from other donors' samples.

This CDR3 reads CASSLSGPDTDTQYF. The CDR3 nucleotides read TGCGCCAGCAGCTTGTCGGGTCCGGACACAGATACGCAGTATTTT. The rearrangement joins TRBV5-1 to TRBJ2-3; D not resolved. Trimming pared 1 base from V and 2 bases from J, leaving 11 bases between. The germline V gene has CDR1 SGHRS and CDR2 YFSETQ. The CDR3 length is 15 residues.